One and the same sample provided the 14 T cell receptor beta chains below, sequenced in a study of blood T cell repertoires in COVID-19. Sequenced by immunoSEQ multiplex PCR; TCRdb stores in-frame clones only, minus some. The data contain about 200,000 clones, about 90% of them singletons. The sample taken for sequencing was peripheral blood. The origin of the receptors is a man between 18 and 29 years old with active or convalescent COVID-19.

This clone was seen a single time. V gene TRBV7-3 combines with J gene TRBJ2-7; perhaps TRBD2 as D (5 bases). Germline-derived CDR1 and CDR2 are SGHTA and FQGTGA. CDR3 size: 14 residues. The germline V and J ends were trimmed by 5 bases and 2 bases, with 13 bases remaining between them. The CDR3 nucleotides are TGTGCCAGCAGCGGACGGGGAGAGACCTACGAGCAGTACTTC. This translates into CASSGRGETYEQYF.

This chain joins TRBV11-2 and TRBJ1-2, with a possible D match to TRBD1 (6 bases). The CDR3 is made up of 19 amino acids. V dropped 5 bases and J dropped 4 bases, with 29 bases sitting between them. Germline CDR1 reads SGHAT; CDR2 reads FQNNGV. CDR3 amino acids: CASSATPGHRSRESYGYTF. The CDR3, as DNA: TGTGCCAGCAGCGCGACCCCGGGACATCGGTCCCGAGAGAGCTATGGCTACACCTTC. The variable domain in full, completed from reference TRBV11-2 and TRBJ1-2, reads EAGVAQSPRYKIIEKRQSVAFWCNPISGHATLYWYQQILGQGPKLLIQFQNNGVVDDSQLPKDRFSAERLKGVDSTLKIQPAKLEDSAVYLCASSATPGHRSRESYGYTFGSGTRLTVV.

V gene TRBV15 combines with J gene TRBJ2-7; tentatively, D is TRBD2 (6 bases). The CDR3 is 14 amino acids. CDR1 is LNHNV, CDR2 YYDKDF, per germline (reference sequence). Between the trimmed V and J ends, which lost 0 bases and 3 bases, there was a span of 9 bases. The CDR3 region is CATSREGGHYEQYF. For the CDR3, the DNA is TGTGCCACCAGCAGAGAGGGAGGCCACTACGAGCAGTACTTC.

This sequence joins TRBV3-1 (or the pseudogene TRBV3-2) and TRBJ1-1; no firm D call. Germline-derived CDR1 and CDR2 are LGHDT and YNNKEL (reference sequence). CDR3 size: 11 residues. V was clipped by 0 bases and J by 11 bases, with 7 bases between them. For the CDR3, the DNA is TGTGCCAGCAGCCAAGACAGAAGTGCTTTCTTT. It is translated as CASSQDRSAFF.

This CDR3 is CASSLRGLRLAGADTQYF. In nucleotides, the CDR3 is TGTGCCAGCAGCTTACGGGGGTTGAGGCTAGCGGGAGCAGATACGCAGTATTTT. The chain links TRBV11-2 to TRBJ2-3; 10 bases line up with TRBD2. With 2 bases clipped from V and 4 bases from J, the junction kept 12 bases outside the gene matches. CDR3 size: 18 residues. Germline CDR1 reads SGHAT; CDR2 reads FQNNGV.

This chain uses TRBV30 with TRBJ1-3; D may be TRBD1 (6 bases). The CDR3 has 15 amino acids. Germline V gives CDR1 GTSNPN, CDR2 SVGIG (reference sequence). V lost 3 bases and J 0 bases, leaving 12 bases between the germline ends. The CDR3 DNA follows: TGTGCCTGGAGCAGAACAGGGCGCTCTGGAAACACCATATATTTT. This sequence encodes CAWSRTGRSGNTIYF.

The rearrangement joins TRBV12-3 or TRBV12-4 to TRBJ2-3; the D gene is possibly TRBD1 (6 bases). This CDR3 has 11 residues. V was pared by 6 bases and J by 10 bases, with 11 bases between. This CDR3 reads CASRLQGSQYF. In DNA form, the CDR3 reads TGTGCCAGCAGGCTACAGGGTTCGCAGTATTTT.

CDR3 nucleotide sequence: TGCGCCAGCAGCTCGGGGACTAGCGAGGTCAATGAGCAGTTCTTC. Amino acid sequence: CASSSGTSEVNEQFF. The rearrangement links TRBV5-1 to TRBJ2-1; TRBD2 matches 10 bases. With 3 bases clipped from V and 6 bases from J, the junction kept 6 bases outside the gene matches. Germline V CDR1 and CDR2: SGHRS, YFSETQ. This CDR3 contains 15 residues.

CDR3 residues: CASSERRSVGEKLFF. DNA of the CDR3: TGTGCCAGCAGTGAAAGACGCAGCGTCGGGGAAAAACTGTTTTTT. This chain uses TRBV6-1 with TRBJ1-4, with unresolved D. Germline V CDR1 and CDR2: MNHNS, SASEGT. Trimming stripped 2 bases from V and 8 bases from J, with 15 bases between. The CDR3 length is 15 residues.

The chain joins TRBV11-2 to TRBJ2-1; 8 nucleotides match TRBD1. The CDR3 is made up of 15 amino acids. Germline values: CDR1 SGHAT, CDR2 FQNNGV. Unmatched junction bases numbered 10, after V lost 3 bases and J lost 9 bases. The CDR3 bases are TGTGCCAGCAGCTTTACAGGGGGGTACGATAGTGAGCAGTTCTTC. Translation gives CASSFTGGYDSEQFF. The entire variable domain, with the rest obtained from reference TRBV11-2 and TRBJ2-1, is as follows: EAGVAQSPRYKIIEKRQSVAFWCNPISGHATLYWYQQILGQGPKLLIQFQNNGVVDDSQLPKDRFSAERLKGVDSTLKIQPAKLEDSAVYLCASSFTGGYDSEQFFGPGTRLTVL.

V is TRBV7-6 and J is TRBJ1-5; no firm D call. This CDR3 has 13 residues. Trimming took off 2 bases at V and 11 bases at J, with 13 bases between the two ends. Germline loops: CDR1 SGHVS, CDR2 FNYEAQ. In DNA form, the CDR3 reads TGTGCCAGCAGCTTAAGCGATTTTCAAGCCCAGCATTTT. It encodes CASSLSDFQAQHF.

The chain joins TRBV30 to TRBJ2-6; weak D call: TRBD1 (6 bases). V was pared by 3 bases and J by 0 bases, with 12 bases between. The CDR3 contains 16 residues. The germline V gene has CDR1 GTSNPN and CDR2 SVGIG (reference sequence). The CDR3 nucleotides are TGTGCCTGGAGGGCAGGGGCAATCTCTGGGGCCAACGTCCTGACTTTC. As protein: CAWRAGAISGANVLTF. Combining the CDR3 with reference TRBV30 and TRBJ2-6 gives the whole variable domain SQTIHQWPATLVQPVGSPLSLECTVEGTSNPNLYWYRQAAGRGLQLLFYSVGIGQISSEVPQNLSASRPQDRQFILSSKKLLLSDSGFYLCAWRAGAISGANVLTFGAGSRLTVL.

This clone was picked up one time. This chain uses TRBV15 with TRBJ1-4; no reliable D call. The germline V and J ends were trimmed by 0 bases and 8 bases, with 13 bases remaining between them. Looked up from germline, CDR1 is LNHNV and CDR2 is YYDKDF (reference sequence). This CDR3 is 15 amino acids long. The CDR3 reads CATSRDFRRWEKLFF. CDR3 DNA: TGTGCCACCAGCAGAGATTTCCGGCGGTGGGAAAAACTGTTTTTT.

The CDR3 region is CASSVTVNTEAFF. The CDR3 DNA follows: TGTGCCAGCAGTGTAACAGTGAACACTGAAGCTTTCTTT. The rearrangement joins TRBV12-3 or TRBV12-4 to TRBJ1-1; D unresolved. V lost 5 bases and J lost 0, with 7 bases in between. CDR3 length: 13 residues.